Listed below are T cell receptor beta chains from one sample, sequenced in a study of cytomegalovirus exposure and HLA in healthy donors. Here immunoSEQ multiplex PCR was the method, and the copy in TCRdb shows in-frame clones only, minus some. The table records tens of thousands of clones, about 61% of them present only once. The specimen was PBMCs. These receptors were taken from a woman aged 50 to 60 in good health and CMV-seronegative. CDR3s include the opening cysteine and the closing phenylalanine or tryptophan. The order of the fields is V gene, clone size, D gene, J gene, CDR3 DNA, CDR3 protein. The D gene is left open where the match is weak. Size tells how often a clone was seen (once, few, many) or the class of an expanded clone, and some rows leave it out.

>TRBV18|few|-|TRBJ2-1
TGTGCCAGCTCACCCCTGGCGGCCCTCTACTCCTACAATGAGCAGTTCTTC
CASSPLAALYSYNEQFF
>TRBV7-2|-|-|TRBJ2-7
TGTGCCAGCAGCTTAGTCCCGAACAGCTACGAGCAGTACTTC
CASSLVPNSYEQYF
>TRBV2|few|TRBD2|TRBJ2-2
TGTGCCAGCCCGGGGGGGACCGGGGAGCTGTTTTTT
CASPGGTGELFF
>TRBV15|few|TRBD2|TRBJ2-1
TGTGCCACCAGCAGCGACCCTCTAGCGGGAATCGGCAATGAGCAGTTCTTC
CATSSDPLAGIGNEQFF
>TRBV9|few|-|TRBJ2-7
TGTGCCAGCAGCGCCTCAGGGTATAATTACGAGCAGTACTTC
CASSASGYNYEQYF
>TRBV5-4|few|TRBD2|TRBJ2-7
TGTGCCAGCAGCTCAGGGGCTAGCGGGAACTACGAGCAGTACTTC
CASSSGASGNYEQYF
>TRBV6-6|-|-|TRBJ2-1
TGTGCCAGCAGCCCAACAGGGTTGGTAAGGAATGAGCAGTTCTTC
CASSPTGLVRNEQFF
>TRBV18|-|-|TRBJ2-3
TGTGCCAGCTCACCACCTACAGGCTCAGATACGCAGTATTTT
CASSPPTGSDTQYF
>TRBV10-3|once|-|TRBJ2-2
TGTGCCATCAGTGAGTCCAGGAACACCGGGGAGCTGTTTTTT
CAISESRNTGELFF
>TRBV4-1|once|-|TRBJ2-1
TGCGCCAGCAGCCTTCTTGACATATCTGAGCAGTTCTTC
CASSLLDISEQFF
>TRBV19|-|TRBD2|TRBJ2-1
TGTGCCAGTAGTACCGGACTAGCGGGAGCCAACAATGAGCAGTTCTTC
CASSTGLAGANNEQFF
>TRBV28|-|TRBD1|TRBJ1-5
TGTGCCAGCAGGCCGTGGGGGACAGGGGGCAATCAGCCCCAGCATTTT
CASRPWGTGGNQPQHF
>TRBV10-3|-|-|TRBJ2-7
TGTGCCATCAGACTACAGGGAGACGAGCAGTACTTC
CAIRLQGDEQYF
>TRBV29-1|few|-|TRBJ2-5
TGCAGCGCCACCCCGAGGGGGGAGACCCAGTACTTC
CSATPRGETQYF
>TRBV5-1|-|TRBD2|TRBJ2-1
TGCGCCAGCAGCTTGGAGCTAGCGGGAAACAATGAGCAGTTCTTC
CASSLELAGNNEQFF
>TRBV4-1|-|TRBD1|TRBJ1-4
TGCGCCAGCAGCGCGCCGACAGGGGACGGCGAAAAACTGTTTTTT
CASSAPTGDGEKLFF
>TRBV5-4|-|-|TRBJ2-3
TGTGCCAGCAGCATAGCGCGGAGCACAGATACGCAGTATTTT
CASSIARSTDTQYF
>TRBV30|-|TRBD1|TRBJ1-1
TGTGCCTGGAGTGTCGGGACAGGGTCACCTGAAGCTTTCTTT
CAWSVGTGSPEAFF
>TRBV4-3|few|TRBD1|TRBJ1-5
TGCGCCAGCAGCCAAGATCGGACAGGTCGGAGCAATCAGCCCCAGCATTTT
CASSQDRTGRSNQPQHF
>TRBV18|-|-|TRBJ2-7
TGTGCCAGCTCACCACCCGTTAGCTACGAGCAGTACTTC
CASSPPVSYEQYF
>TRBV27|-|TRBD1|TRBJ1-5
TGTGCCAGTAGGGAAACAGGGGTAAATCAGCCCCAGCATTTT
CASRETGVNQPQHF
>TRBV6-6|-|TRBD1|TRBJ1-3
TGTGCCAGCAGAGCGGGACAGGGGGGCTCTGGAAACACCATATATTTT
CASRAGQGGSGNTIYF